This T cell receptor beta chain was sequenced during a study of control samples from healthy donors and cancer patients (TCRdb year 2020). About this clone: No cognate antigen has been identified for it. Base quality data are lacking; no much larger clone is found one base away.

V is reduced by 0 bases and J by 3 bases, leaving a spacing of 4 bases between them. The CDR3 holds 12 amino acids from the cysteine to the phenylalanine. Only the CDR3 region is kept as DNA, spanning 36 bases read in frame from base 1. CDR1 is given as SGHNT and CDR2 as YYREEE, both from the germline V gene (reference sequence). The library relied on the immunoSEQ multiplex PCR assay. Held by TCRdb, this immuneACCESS table contains in-frame sequences only and omits some clones. Under half of the omission traces to an unresolved V gene where checked; the cause of the rest is unknown. This sample gives around 150,000 clones in total; about 90% of them show up just once. 12% of the sample is in the top ten clones.

This receptor chain uses TRBV5-4 and TRBJ2-7; the D gene remains uncertain. The sequence derives from a man between 25 and 39 years old in good health. Material: blood. The CDR3 protein: CASSLVGYEQYF. The DNA sequence is TGTGCCAGCAGCTTGGTTGGCTACGAGCAGTACTTC.